This T cell receptor beta chain was identified in a study of shared clonotypes between healthy human individuals. In the study overall: For every donor, three CD4 naive, three CD4 memory, two CD8 naive and one CD8 memory plates were used.

Splitting the CD4+ cells yielded a CD45RA+ naive subset and a CD45RA-negative memory subset. In germline, CDR1 is SGHDT, CDR2 YYEEEE. Trimming at V came to 5 bases and at J to 6 bases, leaving 8 bases not matched to a gene. This CDR3 is built from 14 residues. With respect to this clone: Its antigen is as yet unknown.

Measured with immunoSEQ multiplex PCR; TCRdb has only the in-frame clones, and not every one. Here the sample spans around 1.5 million clones, 98% being singletons. Study-wide results and caveats: Around 5.4% of naive CD4 clonotypes were common to a few donors.

The TCR was taken from a man aged 30 to 45 in good health. V and J are TRBV5-6 and TRBJ1-5, with TRBD1 matching 7 bases. The sample consisted of naive CD4+ T cells sorted from blood. Subset reported: CD45RA+ positively selected. The CDR3, as DNA: TGTGCCAGCAGTAAAGACAGGGTCGGTCAGCCCCAGCATTTT. Amino acid sequence: CASSKDRVGQPQHF.